This TCR beta chain was recorded in a study of control samples from healthy donors and cancer patients. The protocol was immunoSEQ multiplex PCR, while the TCRdb copy is restricted to in-frame clones and leaves out a portion. The table includes about 83,000 clones, around 91% detected once. The germline V gene encodes CDR1 MDHEN and CDR2 SYDVKM. Trimming took off 6 bases at V and 2 bases at J, with 13 bases between the two ends. The CDR3 spans 14 residues. This chain connects TRBV28 to TRBJ1-2; a possible D gene is TRBD1 (5 bases). The TCR sequence derives from a man aged 30 to 39 in good health. The sequenced sample consisted of blood. The DNA of the CDR3 is TGTGCCAGCAGCCAGGGCTCCACCAACTATGGCTACACCTTC. The encoded protein is CASSQGSTNYGYTF.